What follows describes a single T cell receptor (beta chain). The CDR3 is 13 residues long. V was trimmed by 7 bases and J by 6 bases, leaving 15 bases between them. Per germline, CDR1 MNHEY and CDR2 SVGEGT. This sample is part of a study of blood T cells in healthy people across ages. Together with a sample-barcoded 5' primer, a J-beta primer mix was included in a second PCR lasting roughly 6 to 12 cycles. TCRdb re-called the 5' RACE reads with MiXCR, one entry per CDR3 protein. The data hold about 1 million distinct CDR3 sequences, with more than 35% observed a single time. This chain uses TRBV6-2 or TRBV6-3 with TRBJ1-2; a possible D gene is TRBD1 (5 bases). Sample: blood. This clonotype was obtained from an older woman in good health. In nucleotides, the CDR3 is TGTGCCAGCAACGGCAGGGACCAACATGGCTACACCTTC. Translating it yields CASNGRDQHGYTF.